This TCR beta chain came from a study of vaccination effects on CD4 cells after COVID-19. In the ViraFEST assay, antigen-specific CD4+ clonotypes were identified by expansion after peptide-pool stimulation. Scientists isolated CD4+ T cells after an approximately 10-day culture period ended. BNT162b2 vaccine or mRNA-1273 vaccine was given to participants in two doses. Previously uninfected by SARS-CoV-2, the vaccine recipients also showed negative nucleocapsid antibodies. Half the medium was swapped for IL-2 medium on days 3 and 7. The junction had 3 bases not matched to a gene; V was cut back by 4 bases and J by 7 bases. The germline V gene has CDR1 ENHRY and CDR2 SYGVKD. The CDR3 is made up of 13 amino acids. Worth noting for this clone: Its cognate antigen is unknown.

Repertoires were generated with immunoSEQ multiplex PCR, while TCRdb's copy carries only in-frame clones and drops some. Among tens of thousands of clones listed, roughly 73% were seen once. The clonotype was recovered from a human donor who received a COVID-19 vaccine. The rearrangement joins TRBV10-3 to TRBJ2-1, with 8 bases aligning to TRBD2. The material sequenced was CD4+ T cells from PBMCs cultured with HCoV-229E spike peptides, taken after COVID-19 vaccination. CDR3 DNA: TGTGCCATCAGTGCATCGGGGGGGAATGAGCAGTTCTTC. This sequence encodes CAISASGGNEQFF.